One and the same sample provided the 20 T cell receptor beta chains below, sequenced in a study of control samples from healthy donors and cancer patients (dated by TCRdb to the early 2020s). Library prep was done by the immunoSEQ multiplex PCR assay. This immuneACCESS table, as held by TCRdb, lists in-frame sequences with V and J called but not all clones. Of the missing ones, under half trace to an unresolved V gene in checked studies; the others have no known cause. This sample has roughly 28,000 clones in its table, and less than 80% of those were observed once. The top ten hold roughly 21% of the sample. The material sequenced was PBMCs. The receptors were gathered from a man aged 55 to 70 with head and neck cancer.

The V gene is TRBV24-1, the J gene TRBJ2-3; D unclear. Germline V lookup: CDR1 KGHDR, CDR2 SFDVKD. This CDR3 region has 13 residues. The V gene lost 0 bases and the J gene lost 9 bases, with 9 bases spanning the gap. This CDR3 is CATSDLRRGTQYF. The DNA of the CDR3 is TGTGCCACCAGTGATTTGCGGAGAGGAACGCAGTATTTT.

The rearrangement uses TRBV9 and TRBJ2-2; D is perhaps TRBD1 or TRBD2 (6 bases each). This CDR3 has 15 residues. Trimming stripped 4 bases from V and 4 bases from J, with 14 bases between. Germline V gene data show CDR1 as SGDLS and CDR2 as YYNGEE. This CDR3 reads CASSPGGRGTGELFF. The CDR3 DNA sequence: TGTGCCAGCAGCCCCGGGGGCCGGGGCACCGGGGAGCTGTTTTTT.

V gene TRBV28 combines with J gene TRBJ1-5, with unresolved D. Per the germline V gene, CDR1 is MDHEN and CDR2 is SYDVKM. V gave up 2 bases and J gave up 6 bases, with 11 bases separating them. This CDR3 comprises 14 residues. CDR3 DNA sequence: TGTGCCAGCAGTTTAGCGCAGGTCGCTCAGCCCCAGCATTTT. This gives the protein CASSLAQVAQPQHF.

Judged by abundance, this clone is medium-sized (0.01 to 0.1%). The chain combines TRBV11-2 with TRBJ2-7; a weak D match, TRBD1 (5 bases). The V end lost 6 bases, the J end lost 1 base, and 22 bases lay between the germline ends. In germline, CDR1 is SGHAT, CDR2 FQNNGV. This CDR3 region has 17 residues. The CDR3 sequence is CASSQAVTAGPSYEQYF. In nucleotides, the CDR3 is TGTGCCAGCAGTCAAGCCGTTACGGCAGGGCCGTCCTACGAGCAGTACTTC.

The chain couples TRBV6-6 to TRBJ2-7; 9 nucleotides agree with TRBD1. Germline-derived CDR1 and CDR2 are MNHNY and SVGAGI (reference sequence). V dropped 7 bases and J dropped 3; count of bases not matched to a gene: 13. The CDR3 is 16 amino acids. Here the CDR3 DNA reads TGTGCCAGCACTCGCCCGCCGGGACAGGGAAACTACGAGCAGTACTTC. Translated, it gives CASTRPPGQGNYEQYF.

The gene calls are TRBV19 and TRBJ2-1; 12 bases fit TRBD2. This CDR3 region has 14 residues. The ends lost 7 bases at V and 9 bases at J; junction bases unmatched: 7. Germline V gene sequence: CDR1 LNHDA, CDR2 SQIVND (reference sequence). The DNA of the CDR3 is TGTGCCAGTATTCAGACTAGCGGGAGCTTTGAGCAGTTCTTC. This gives the protein CASIQTSGSFEQFF.

This clone has only a few counts. The rearrangement links TRBV24-1 to TRBJ2-5; tentatively, D is TRBD2 (6 bases). Per germline, CDR1 KGHDR and CDR2 SFDVKD. The CDR3 has 15 residues. V lost 2 bases, J lost 0 bases, and 9 bases lay in between. The CDR3 DNA follows: TGTGCCACCAGTGATTCGGGGGAGTACCAAGAGACCCAGTACTTC. Translating it yields CATSDSGEYQETQYF.

The V gene is TRBV14, the J gene TRBJ1-1; D unclear. CDR1 and CDR2 from the germline V gene are SGHDN and FVKESK. The V end lost 0 bases, the J end lost 6 bases, and 11 bases lay between the germline ends. This CDR3 contains 14 residues. CDR3 DNA: TGTGCCAGCAGCCAAGATTGGGGAAGGTCTGAAGCTTTCTTT. As protein: CASSQDWGRSEAFF. Full variable domain (rest looked up from reference TRBV14 and TRBJ1-1): EAGVTQFPSHSVIEKGQTVTLRCDPISGHDNLYWYRRVMGKEIKFLLHFVKESKQDESGMPNNRFLAERTGGTYSTLKVQPAELEDSGVYFCASSQDWGRSEAFFGQGTRLTVV.

The chain employs TRBV5-6 and TRBJ2-4; 9 bases agree with TRBD1. V gave up 1 base and J gave up 9 bases; unmatched junction bases: 5. The germline CDR1 and CDR2 sequences are SGHDT and YYEEEE. This CDR3 is built from 14 residues. Here the CDR3 DNA reads TGTGCCAGCAGCTTGCAACAGGGGGCTGTCATTCAGTACTTC. Protein product: CASSLQQGAVIQYF.

This rearrangement joins TRBV11-2 to TRBJ2-7, with no clear D. The V gene lost 2 bases and the J gene lost 6 bases, with 8 bases spanning the gap. CDR1 and CDR2 from the germline V gene are SGHAT and FQNNGV. The CDR3 runs to 12 residues. CDR3 amino acids: CASSLSGREQYF. DNA for the CDR3: TGTGCCAGCAGCTTATCCGGGCGCGAGCAGTACTTC.

This clone has only a few counts. V gene TRBV19 combines with J gene TRBJ2-6; 10 bases agree with TRBD2. J gave up 8 bases and V 7 bases, and 11 bases lay outside the gene matches. The germline V gene encodes CDR1 LNHDA and CDR2 SQIVND (reference sequence). The CDR3 totals 16 residues. The CDR3 nucleotides are TGTGCCAGTACCTGGATAGCGGGAGGTGGAACCAACGTCCTGACTTTC. This gives the protein CASTWIAGGGTNVLTF.

This clone was detected once. The chain combines TRBV5-6 with TRBJ1-1; 7 positions match TRBD1. The CDR3 is 13 amino acids. The V and J ends lost 5 bases and 4 bases, in that order; junction bases with no gene match: 5. CDR1 and CDR2 (germline): SGHDT, YYEEEE. Written as DNA, the CDR3 is TGTGCCAGCAGGGATGCAGGGGGCACTGAAGCTTTCTTT. Protein product: CASRDAGGTEAFF.

The chain links TRBV7-6 to TRBJ1-1; perhaps TRBD1 as D (5 bases). Germline CDR1 and CDR2: SGHVS and FNYEAQ. This CDR3 region has 13 residues. V shed 6 bases and J shed 6 bases, with 14 bases lying between them. The CDR3 loop reads CASSPDRTSEAFF. The CDR3 DNA is TGTGCCAGCAGTCCAGACCGGACATCTGAAGCTTTCTTT.

This chain links TRBV5-4 with TRBJ2-3; D unclear. The V and J ends lost 7 bases and 0 bases respectively, with 9 bases between them. CDR1 SGHNT and CDR2 YYREEE come from the germline V gene (reference sequence). The CDR3 length is 13 residues. CDR3 DNA sequence: TGTGCCAGCTCGAACCGGAGCACAGATACGCAGTATTTT. Translation: CASSNRSTDTQYF.

This sequence joins TRBV6-4 and TRBJ2-3; D gene ambiguous. Germline assignment: CDR1 MRHNA and CDR2 SNTAGT. Trimming left V 3 bases short and J 8 bases short, with 12 bases between. This CDR3 is 13 amino acids long. The CDR3 here is CASSDGVRGTQYF. The DNA of the CDR3 is TGTGCCAGCAGTGATGGGGTGCGTGGTACGCAGTATTTT.

This clone is a singleton in its sample. The chain combines TRBV19 with TRBJ2-1; TRBD2 agrees at 10 bases. Losses at the gene ends were 4 bases for V and 6 bases for J; bases not matched to a gene: 9. Germline V lookup: CDR1 LNHDA, CDR2 SQIVND (reference sequence). This CDR3 spans 16 amino acids. CDR3 in amino acids: CASSSLAGVVGNEQFF. The CDR3 DNA follows: TGTGCCAGTAGTAGCCTAGCGGGAGTAGTGGGCAATGAGCAGTTCTTC.

This chain connects TRBV6-5 to TRBJ2-7, with D possibly being TRBD1 (6 bases). The CDR3 is 12 amino acids. V gave up 6 bases and J gave up 6 bases, with 12 bases separating them. Germline-derived CDR1 and CDR2 are MNHEY and SVGAGI. DNA of the CDR3: TGTGCCAGCAGACCCTCAGGGGCCGAGCAGTACTTC. It translates to CASRPSGAEQYF.

The chain uses TRBV11-3 and TRBJ2-7; no firm D call. CDR1 and CDR2 from the germline V gene are SGHNT and YENEEA. The CDR3 runs 15 residues. The ends were cut back, 4 bases at V and 3 bases at J, with 16 bases in the middle. The CDR3 DNA sequence: TGTGCCAGCAGCTCAACCGGGCAATATTTCTACGAGCAGTACTTC. Its protein product is CASSSTGQYFYEQYF.

This clone was counted between two and nine times. This chain joins TRBV3-1 (or the pseudogene TRBV3-2) and TRBJ2-2; a possible D gene is TRBD2 (6 bases). Germline CDR1 is LGHDT and CDR2 is YNNKEL (reference sequence). V was cut by 4 bases and J by 1 base, with 13 bases left in between. The CDR3 loop spans 16 amino acids. CDR3 loop: CASSPRGTLNTGELFF. In DNA form, the CDR3 reads TGTGCCAGCAGCCCTCGCGGGACTTTGAACACCGGGGAGCTGTTTTTT.

V gene TRBV5-8 combines with J gene TRBJ1-3; TRBD1 aligns across 7 bases. Germline lookup yields CDR1 SGHTS and CDR2 YDEGEE. V trimming: 2 bases; J trimming: 0 bases; junction bases outside the gene matches: 5. The CDR3 is 16 residues long. The CDR3 sequence is CASSFEGASSGNTIYF. The CDR3 DNA reads as TGTGCCAGCAGCTTCGAGGGGGCGAGCTCTGGAAACACCATATATTTT.